This note documents a single TCR beta chain sequence. The data originate from a study of blood T cell repertoires in COVID-19. The wider study: Samples taken during acute and convalescent COVID-19 were collected in the United States, Italy and Spain. Nucleic acid was either cDNA or gDNA, and it came from T cells, B-cell-depleted T cells, or PBMCs.

This CDR3 is 16 amino acids long. Germline V gene lookup returns CDR1 MGHRA and CDR2 YSYEKL. The J segment lost 6 bases and the V segment lost 1 base, leaving 2 bases of the junction unmatched. Using immunoSEQ multiplex PCR, the repertoire was profiled, and TCRdb retains in-frame clones only, with some absent. The table lists roughly 220,000 clones, around 85% of them singletons. The sequenced sample consisted of PBMCs or T cells enriched from blood (not recorded which). The chain has TRBV4-1 and TRBJ2-3, with 15 bases lining up with TRBD2. The TCR sequence derives from a woman aged 40-49 years with acute COVID-19. CDR3 in DNA: TGCGCCAGCAGCCAAGTGGGGACTAGCGGGAGGGATACGCAGTATTTT. Translated: CASSQVGTSGRDTQYF.